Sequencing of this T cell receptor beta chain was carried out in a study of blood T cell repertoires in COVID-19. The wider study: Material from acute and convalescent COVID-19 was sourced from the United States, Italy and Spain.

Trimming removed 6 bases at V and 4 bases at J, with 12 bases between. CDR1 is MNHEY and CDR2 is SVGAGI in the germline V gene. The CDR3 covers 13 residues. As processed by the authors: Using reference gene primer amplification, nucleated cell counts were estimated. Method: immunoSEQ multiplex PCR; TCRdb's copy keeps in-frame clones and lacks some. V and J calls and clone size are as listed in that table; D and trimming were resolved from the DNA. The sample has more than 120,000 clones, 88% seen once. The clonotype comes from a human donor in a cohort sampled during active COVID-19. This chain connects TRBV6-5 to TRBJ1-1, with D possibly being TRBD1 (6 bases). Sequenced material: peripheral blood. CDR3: CASSPGVPTEAFF. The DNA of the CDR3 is TGTGCCAGCAGCCCAGGGGTACCCACTGAAGCTTTCTTT.